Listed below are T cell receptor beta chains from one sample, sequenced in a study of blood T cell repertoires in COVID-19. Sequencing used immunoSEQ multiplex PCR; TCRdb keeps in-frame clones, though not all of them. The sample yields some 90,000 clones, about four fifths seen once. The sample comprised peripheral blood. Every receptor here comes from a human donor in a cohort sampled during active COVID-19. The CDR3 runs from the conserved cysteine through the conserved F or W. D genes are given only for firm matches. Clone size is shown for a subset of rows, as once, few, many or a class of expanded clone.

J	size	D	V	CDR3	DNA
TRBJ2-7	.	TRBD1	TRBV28	CARKDRCEGEQYF	TGTGCCAGGAAGGACAGGTGCGAAGGCGAGCAGTACTTC
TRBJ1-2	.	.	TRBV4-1	CASSQDGTERGYTF	TGCGCCAGCAGCCAAGATGGGACTGAGAGAGGCTACACCTTC
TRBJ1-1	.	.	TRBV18	CASDVQGGTEAFF	TGTGCCAGCGATGTACAGGGCGGCACTGAAGCTTTCTTT
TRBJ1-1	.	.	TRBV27	CASRGHQNTEAFF	TGTGCCAGCAGGGGACACCAGAACACTGAAGCTTTCTTT
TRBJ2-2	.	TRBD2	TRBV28	CASSSSSAGEGWTGELFF	TGTGCCAGCAGCTCCAGTTCGGCGGGAGAGGGGTGGACCGGGGAGCTGTTTTTT
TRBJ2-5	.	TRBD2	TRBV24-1	CATSDSSGSGETQYF	TGTGCCACCAGTGATTCTAGCGGGAGTGGGGAGACCCAGTACTTC
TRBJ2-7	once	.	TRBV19	CASSMDTSYEQYF	TGTGCCAGTAGTATGGACACATCCTACGAGCAGTACTTC
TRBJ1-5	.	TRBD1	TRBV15	CATRDSGTGYQPQHF	TGTGCCACCAGGGACTCCGGGACAGGGTATCAGCCCCAGCATTTT
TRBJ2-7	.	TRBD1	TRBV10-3	CAISEGQGTYEQYF	TGTGCCATCAGTGAGGGACAGGGTACCTACGAGCAGTACTTC
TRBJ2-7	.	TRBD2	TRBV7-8	CASSLGGLAGSYEQYF	TGTGCCAGCAGCTTAGGGGGACTAGCGGGATCCTACGAGCAGTACTTC
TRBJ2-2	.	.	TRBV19	CASRQTSTAGELFF	TGTGCCAGTAGGCAGACTAGTACAGCCGGGGAGCTGTTTTTT
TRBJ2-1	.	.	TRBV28	CASSLPLNEQFF	TGTGCCAGCAGTTTACCCCTCAATGAGCAGTTCTTC
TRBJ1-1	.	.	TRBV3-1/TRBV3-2	CASSQGGSTEAFF	TGTGCCAGCAGCCAAGGCGGTAGCACTGAAGCTTTCTTT
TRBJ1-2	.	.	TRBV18	CASSPPYRNYGYTF	TGTGCCAGCTCACCACCATACAGAAACTATGGCTACACCTTC
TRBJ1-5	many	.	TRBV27	CASSSLIGQFQPQHF	TGTGCCAGCAGTTCCCTGATCGGACAGTTTCAGCCCCAGCATTTT
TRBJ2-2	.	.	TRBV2	CATGGDRAFGELFF	TGTGCCACCGGGGGGGACAGGGCTTTCGGGGAGCTGTTTTTT
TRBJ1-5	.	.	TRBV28	CASRTRGGGNNQPQHF	TGTGCCAGCAGAACTCGGGGTGGGGGGAACAATCAGCCCCAGCATTTT
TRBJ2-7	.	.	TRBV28	CASSSRYEQYF	TGTGCCAGCAGTTCGAGGTACGAGCAGTACTTC
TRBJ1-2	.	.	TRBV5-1	CASSPDGSLYGYTF	TGCGCCAGCAGCCCTGACGGGAGCCTCTATGGCTACACCTTC
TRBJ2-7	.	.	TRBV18	CASSPTVSGNHEQYF	TGTGCCAGCTCACCAACGGTATCAGGTAACCACGAGCAGTACTTC
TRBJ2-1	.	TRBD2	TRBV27	CASSSGTSGRGSSYNEQFF	TGTGCCAGCAGTTCCGGGACTAGCGGGAGGGGAAGCTCCTACAATGAGCAGTTCTTC
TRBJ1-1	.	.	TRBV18	CASSPVPGGNTEAFF	TGTGCCAGCTCACCCGTCCCCGGGGGGAACACTGAAGCTTTCTTT
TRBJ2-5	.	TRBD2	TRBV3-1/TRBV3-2	CASSLGTSGSKTQYF	TGTGCCAGCAGCCTCGGGACTAGCGGGAGCAAGACCCAGTACTTC
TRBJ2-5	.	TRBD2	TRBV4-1	CASSQVGGSWETQYF	TGCGCCAGCAGCCAAGTCGGCGGGAGTTGGGAGACCCAGTACTTC
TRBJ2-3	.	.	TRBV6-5	CASSYQSASTDTQYF	TGTGCCAGCAGTTATCAGAGCGCTAGCACAGATACGCAGTATTTT
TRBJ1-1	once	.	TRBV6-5	CASFLGGNTEAFF	TGTGCCAGCTTTCTGGGGGGAAACACTGAAGCTTTCTTT
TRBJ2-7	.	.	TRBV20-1	CSATNSYEQYF	TGCAGTGCCACGAACAGCTACGAGCAGTACTTC
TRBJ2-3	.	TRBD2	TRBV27	CASSTATSGPTDTQYF	TGTGCCAGCAGTACAGCGACTAGCGGACCCACAGATACGCAGTATTTT
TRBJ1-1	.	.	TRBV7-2	CASSLNSHTEAFF	TGTGCCAGCAGCTTAAACAGCCACACTGAAGCTTTCTTT
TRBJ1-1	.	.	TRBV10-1	CASSDSAGITEAFF	TGCGCCAGCAGTGACTCGGCAGGGATCACTGAAGCTTTCTTT
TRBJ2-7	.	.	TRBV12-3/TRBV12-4	CASSLAGAYEQYF	TGTGCCAGCAGTTTGGCAGGCGCCTACGAGCAGTACTTC
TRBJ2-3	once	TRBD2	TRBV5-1	CASRWPSGRADTDTQYF	TGCGCCAGCAGATGGCCTAGCGGGAGGGCCGACACAGATACGCAGTATTTT
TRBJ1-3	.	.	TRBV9	CASSSGTGNTIYF	TGTGCCAGCAGCTCCGGGACAGGAAACACCATATATTTT
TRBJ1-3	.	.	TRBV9	CASSAEGGNTIYF	TGTGCCAGCAGCGCGGAGGGAGGAAACACCATATATTTT
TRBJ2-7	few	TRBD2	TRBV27	CASSPTGTSATSEQYF	TGTGCCAGCAGTCCCACGGGGACTAGCGCGACAAGCGAGCAGTACTTC
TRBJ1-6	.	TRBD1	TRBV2	CASRTGTADSPLHF	TGTGCCAGCAGGACCGGGACAGCAGATTCACCCCTCCACTTT
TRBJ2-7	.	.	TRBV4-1	CASSRGPGSPYEQYF	TGCGCCAGCAGCCGGGGGCCGGGAAGCCCCTACGAGCAGTACTTC
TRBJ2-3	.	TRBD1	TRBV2	CASSADRGNTDTQYF	TGTGCCAGCAGTGCCGACAGGGGGAACACAGATACGCAGTATTTT
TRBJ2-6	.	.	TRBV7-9	CASSTRGAGGSGANVLTF	TGTGCCAGCAGCACTCGTGGGGCTGGGGGGAGCGGGGCCAACGTCCTGACTTTC
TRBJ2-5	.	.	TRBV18	CASSPQRETQYF	TGTGCCAGCTCACCACAGAGAGAGACCCAGTACTTC
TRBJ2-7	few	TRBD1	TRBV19	CASSAGTGSYEQYF	TGTGCCAGTAGTGCCGGGACAGGCTCCTACGAGCAGTACTTC
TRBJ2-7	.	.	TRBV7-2	CASSLDVTLPYEQYF	TGTGCCAGCAGCTTAGACGTGACACTTCCCTACGAGCAGTACTTC
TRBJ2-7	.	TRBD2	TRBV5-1	CASSLYEAGGSYEQYF	TGCGCCAGCAGCTTGTACGAGGCGGGAGGCTCCTACGAGCAGTACTTC
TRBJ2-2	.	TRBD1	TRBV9	CASSARDRATGELFF	TGTGCCAGCAGCGCAAGGGACAGGGCCACCGGGGAGCTGTTTTTT
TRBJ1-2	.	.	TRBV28	CASTTTGQSYGYTF	TGTGCCAGCACTACGACCGGACAGAGCTATGGCTACACCTTC
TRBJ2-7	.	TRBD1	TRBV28	CASSPRGQGRNEQYF	TGTGCCAGCAGTCCGCGAGGACAGGGAAGGAACGAGCAGTACTTC
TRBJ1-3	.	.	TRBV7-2	CASSLAEALTVSGNTIYF	TGTGCCAGCAGCTTAGCAGAGGCCTTGACAGTCTCTGGAAACACCATATATTTT
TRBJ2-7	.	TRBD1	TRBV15	CATSRAPGGYEQYF	TGTGCCACCAGCAGAGCCCCAGGGGGCTACGAGCAGTACTTC
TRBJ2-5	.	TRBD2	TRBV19	CASSLDPGLRETQYF	TGTGCCAGTAGTCTGGATCCGGGACTACGGGAGACCCAGTACTTC
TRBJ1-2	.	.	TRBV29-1	CSVGGGGYGYTF	TGCAGCGTTGGTGGAGGCGGCTATGGCTACACCTTC
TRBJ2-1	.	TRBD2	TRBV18	CASSRGWTSGSDEQFF	TGTGCCAGCTCACGGGGTTGGACTAGCGGGAGTGATGAGCAGTTCTTC
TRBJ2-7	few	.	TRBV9	CASSVGGGDSYEQYF	TGTGCCAGCAGCGTAGGTGGAGGGGATTCCTACGAGCAGTACTTC
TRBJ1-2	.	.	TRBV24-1	CATSDSSLGDGYTF	TGTGCCACCAGTGATTCCTCGCTCGGAGATGGCTACACCTTC
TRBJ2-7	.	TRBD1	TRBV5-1	CASTVSGTGGDEQYF	TGCGCCAGCACTGTATCCGGGACAGGTGGAGACGAGCAGTACTTC
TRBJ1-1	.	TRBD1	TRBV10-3	CAIRDRVNTEAFF	TGTGCCATCAGGGACAGGGTGAACACTGAAGCTTTCTTT
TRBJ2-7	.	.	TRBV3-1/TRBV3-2	CASSTSIGGYEQYF	TGTGCCAGCAGCACGTCGATCGGGGGCTACGAGCAGTACTTC
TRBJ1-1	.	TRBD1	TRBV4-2	CASSRQGRTEAFF	TGTGCCAGCAGCCGACAGGGGAGAACTGAAGCTTTCTTT
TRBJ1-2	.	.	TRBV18	CASSVAQGRYGYTF	TGTGCCAGCTCCGTCGCGCAGGGCAGATATGGCTACACCTTC
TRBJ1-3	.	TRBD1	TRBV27	CASSSGGSGNTIYF	TGTGCCAGCAGCTCAGGGGGAAGTGGAAACACCATATATTTT
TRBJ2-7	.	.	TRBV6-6	CASSVVQGGEQYF	TGTGCCAGCAGCGTCGTGCAGGGGGGCGAGCAGTACTTC